This is a list of T cell receptor beta chains from one sample in a study of cytomegalovirus exposure and HLA in healthy donors. Assay used: immunoSEQ multiplex PCR; TCRdb lists only in-frame clones, some missing. The sample lists 110,000 to 150,000 clones, 85% to 90% seen once, with about 10% in the top ten. Sequencing was done on a sample of PBMCs. The receptors were gathered from a woman aged 18-29 years in good health and CMV-seropositive. CDR3s include the opening cysteine and the closing phenylalanine or tryptophan. The D gene is left open where the match is weak. Rows may omit the clone size; those that give it use once, few, many or a size class.

d_gene,j_gene,v_gene,abundance,CDR3aa,CDR3nt
NA,TRBJ1-2,TRBV4-2,NA,CASSQDRGNYGYTF,TGTGCCAGCAGCCAAGATCGGGGGAACTATGGCTACACCTTC
TRBD1,TRBJ1-3,TRBV18,NA,CASSLITGDSGNTIYF,TGTGCCAGCTCTCTTATCACAGGGGACTCTGGAAACACCATATATTTT
NA,TRBJ1-2,TRBV30,NA,CAWGQGAGGGYTF,TGTGCCTGGGGCCAAGGGGCCGGTGGAGGCTACACCTTC
TRBD2,TRBJ2-1,TRBV15,NA,CATSSTGGGGSNEQFF,TGTGCCACCAGCAGCACGGGCGGGGGAGGGTCCAATGAGCAGTTCTTC
TRBD1,TRBJ1-1,TRBV28,once,CASSLRGQALLNTEAFF,TGTGCCAGCAGTTTGAGGGGACAGGCTCTCTTGAACACTGAAGCTTTCTTT
NA,TRBJ1-3,TRBV29-1,NA,CSVDLGGRSGNTIYF,TGCAGCGTTGACCTGGGGGGTAGGTCTGGAAACACCATATATTTT
NA,TRBJ1-6,TRBV30,NA,CAWSPWGGRNSPLHF,TGTGCCTGGAGCCCGTGGGGGGGGAGAAATTCACCCCTCCACTTT
NA,TRBJ1-5,TRBV11-2,NA,CASSRSVLSNQPQHF,TGTGCCAGCAGCCGGTCGGTCCTTAGCAATCAGCCCCAGCATTTT
NA,TRBJ1-4,TRBV7-9,NA,CASGGARVNEKLFF,TGTGCCAGCGGAGGGGCGCGGGTTAATGAAAAACTGTTTTTT
TRBD2,TRBJ2-5,TRBV28,NA,CASFSRGGGQETQYF,TGTGCCAGCTTTTCGCGGGGGGGCGGACAAGAGACCCAGTACTTC
TRBD1,TRBJ2-7,TRBV28,NA,CASRGTGSSYEQYF,TGTGCCAGCAGAGGGACAGGAAGCTCCTACGAGCAGTACTTC
NA,TRBJ2-1,TRBV4-3,NA,CASSPGTDLSSYNEQFF,TGCGCCAGCAGCCCCGGGACTGACCTTAGCTCCTACAATGAGCAGTTCTTC
TRBD1,TRBJ1-5,TRBV10-3,few,CAISSGQGVGQPQHF,TGTGCCATCAGCTCGGGACAGGGTGTCGGTCAGCCCCAGCATTTT
NA,TRBJ1-2,TRBV5-6,NA,CASSLGGATYGYTF,TGTGCCAGCAGCTTGGGCGGGGCTACCTATGGCTACACCTTC
NA,TRBJ1-5,TRBV2,NA,CASSEGTYQPQHF,TGTGCCAGCAGTGAAGGCACATATCAGCCCCAGCATTTT
TRBD2,TRBJ2-7,TRBV7-2,NA,CASSLALTSGGPPYEQYF,TGTGCCAGCAGCTTAGCTTTGACTAGCGGGGGTCCTCCCTACGAGCAGTACTTC
TRBD2,TRBJ2-2,TRBV11-3,NA,CASSSWTSGDPTGELFF,TGTGCCAGCAGCTCTTGGACTAGCGGGGACCCCACCGGGGAGCTGTTTTTT
TRBD2,TRBJ2-7,TRBV7-2,NA,CASSSGGAIAYEQYF,TGTGCCAGCAGCTCCGGGGGGGCGATTGCCTACGAGCAGTACTTC
NA,TRBJ2-4,TRBV4-1,NA,CASSLHTRGLAKNIQYF,TGCGCCAGCAGCCTCCATACGAGGGGGTTAGCCAAAAACATTCAGTACTTC
TRBD2,TRBJ2-3,TRBV9,NA,CASSVQGPGGTDTQYF,TGTGCCAGCAGCGTACAAGGCCCGGGGGGTACAGATACGCAGTATTTT
NA,TRBJ2-7,TRBV28,NA,CASSLTLGSFYEQYF,TGTGCCAGCAGTTTAACTCTAGGATCGTTCTACGAGCAGTACTTC
TRBD2,TRBJ2-2,TRBV4-1,NA,CASSQQRTSGVSGELFF,TGCGCCAGCAGCCAACAACGGACTAGCGGGGTATCTGGGGAGCTGTTTTTT
TRBD1,TRBJ1-5,TRBV10-3,NA,CAIRGDRINQPQHF,TGTGCCATCAGGGGGGACAGGATCAATCAGCCCCAGCATTTT
TRBD2,TRBJ2-7,TRBV7-9,NA,CASSPRGGVSYEQYF,TGTGCCAGCAGCCCCCGCGGGGGGGTCTCCTACGAGCAGTACTTC
NA,TRBJ2-3,TRBV5-1,NA,CASSSKTRRTDTQYF,TGCGCCAGCAGCTCTAAAACTCGCCGCACAGATACGCAGTATTTT
NA,TRBJ2-2,TRBV27,NA,CASSLLFTGELFF,TGTGCCAGCAGTCTATTATTCACCGGGGAGCTGTTTTTT
NA,TRBJ1-2,TRBV9,once,CASSTTGNGYTF,TGTGCCAGCAGCACCACAGGGAATGGCTACACCTTC
NA,TRBJ1-3,TRBV2,NA,CASSEGRVAGNTIYF,TGTGCCAGCAGTGAGGGCAGGGTGGCCGGAAACACCATATATTTT
TRBD1,TRBJ2-7,TRBV30,NA,CAWSVGQSYEQYF,TGTGCCTGGAGCGTGGGACAGTCCTACGAGCAGTACTTC
TRBD2,TRBJ2-7,TRBV4-3,NA,CASSQDSGGAYEQYF,TGCGCCAGCAGCCAAGACAGCGGGGGTGCCTACGAGCAGTACTTC
TRBD1,TRBJ2-7,TRBV28,once,CASSSLTGVHEQYF,TGTGCCAGCAGTAGCTTGACAGGGGTGCACGAGCAGTACTTC
NA,TRBJ2-7,TRBV30,NA,CASSPGVSEQYF,TGTGCCTCCTCCCCGGGGGTGAGCGAGCAGTACTTC
NA,TRBJ1-5,TRBV18,few,CASSPGLSNQPQHF,TGTGCCAGCTCACCGGGACTTAGCAATCAGCCCCAGCATTTT
TRBD1,TRBJ2-7,TRBV5-1,NA,CASSIGTGAYEQYF,TGCGCCAGCAGCATCGGGACAGGGGCCTACGAGCAGTACTTC
TRBD1,TRBJ1-2,TRBV29-1,NA,CSVRQGMGPYGYTF,TGCAGCGTTAGACAGGGGATGGGGCCCTATGGCTACACCTTC
NA,TRBJ1-5,TRBV27,NA,CASSPRDKGYSNQPQHF,TGTGCCAGCAGTCCCCGGGACAAGGGATATAGCAATCAGCCCCAGCATTTT
TRBD1,TRBJ1-2,TRBV6-1,NA,CASSESRTGYGYTF,TGTGCCAGCAGTGAAAGTAGGACAGGCTATGGCTACACCTTC
NA,TRBJ1-2,TRBV4-3,once,CASSPETGLPYFGYTF,TGCGCCAGCAGCCCGGAGACAGGCCTGCCTTACTTTGGCTACACCTTC
NA,TRBJ2-2,TRBV29-1,NA,CSVARGRTGELFF,TGCAGCGTTGCGAGAGGGCGCACCGGGGAGCTGTTTTTT
NA,TRBJ1-2,TRBV5-4,NA,CASSWGPGEYTF,TGTGCCAGCAGCTGGGGACCGGGAGAGTACACCTTC
NA,TRBJ2-5,TRBV5-4,NA,CASSLMGGEETQYF,TGTGCCAGCAGCTTGATGGGGGGAGAAGAGACCCAGTACTTC
NA,TRBJ2-1,TRBV7-9,once,CASSSAGTGNNEQFF,TGTGCCAGCAGCTCGGCCGGGACTGGAAACAATGAGCAGTTCTTC
NA,TRBJ2-7,TRBV28,NA,CASSTDRGTYEQYF,TGTGCCAGCAGCACGGACAGAGGGACCTACGAGCAGTACTTC
NA,TRBJ2-1,TRBV7-9,NA,CASASRGNHDEQFF,TGTGCCAGCGCATCTCGGGGGAACCACGATGAGCAGTTCTTC
TRBD1,TRBJ1-2,TRBV5-1,NA,CASSENSGTGSGYTF,TGCGCCAGCAGCGAAAACTCCGGGACAGGGTCTGGCTACACCTTC
TRBD2,TRBJ2-3,TRBV5-1,NA,CASSGSGGHSTDTQYF,TGCGCCAGCAGCGGCAGCGGGGGGCATAGCACAGATACGCAGTATTTT
TRBD2,TRBJ2-3,TRBV4-3,once,CASSSRPSTSGVADTQYF,TGCGCCAGCAGCTCACGTCCATCAACTAGCGGGGTCGCAGATACGCAGTATTTT
NA,TRBJ1-4,TRBV6-6,NA,CASKQGRTNEKLFF,TGTGCCAGCAAACAGGGTAGAACTAATGAAAAACTGTTTTTT
TRBD1,TRBJ2-5,TRBV2,NA,CASKIPGTGIETQYF,TGTGCCAGCAAAATCCCCGGGACAGGGATAGAGACCCAGTACTTC
NA,TRBJ1-2,TRBV7-2,NA,CASSRGAARLYGDYGYTF,TGTGCCAGCAGCCGGGGGGCAGCAAGGCTATATGGGGATTATGGCTACACCTTC
TRBD1,TRBJ2-7,TRBV18,NA,CASSPPGQSYEQYF,TGTGCCAGCTCACCACCGGGACAGTCATACGAGCAGTACTTC
TRBD1,TRBJ2-3,TRBV4-1,NA,CASSQEGGLGTDTQYF,TGCGCCAGCAGCCAGGAAGGGGGCCTCGGCACAGATACGCAGTATTTT